The following is a T cell receptor beta chain sequence with its context. Its antigen is unidentified. These data originate in a study of shared clonotypes between healthy human individuals. Broader study findings: Depth of sequencing was expected to influence donor clonotype sharing.

Naive CD4+ cells were CD45RA-selected; the remaining cells were memory. At the deep level, the assay was run. In the original analysis: Filtering differed, since immunoSEQ gave only junction sequences and no quality scores. Assay: immunoSEQ multiplex PCR; the TCRdb copy retains only in-frame clones and omits some. Clonal size and the V and J genes are those of that table, whereas D and trimming came from the DNA. The profile covers some 2,500,000 clones, with 90% to 95% appearing a single time and 0.36% taken by the ten largest. Unmatched junction bases numbered 6, after V lost 1 base and J lost 3 bases. CDR1 is SGDLS, CDR2 YYNGEE, per germline. This CDR3 spans 15 amino acids.

Sequenced sample: naive CD4+ T cells from PBMCs. Specified subset: CD45RA+ positively selected. The chain has TRBV9 and TRBJ2-5, with 7 bases matching TRBD1. This TCR derives from a man between 18 and 35 years old in good health. Some clones in this sample may be carry-over from other donors' samples. The CDR3 sequence: CASSVMTGSEETQYF. The CDR3 region has the DNA TGTGCCAGCAGCGTAATGACAGGGAGCGAAGAGACCCAGTACTTC.